Following are 8 T cell receptor beta chains from one sample sequenced in a study of blood T cell repertoires in COVID-19. Only in-frame clones appear in the TCRdb table, and some are missing; sequencing was by immunoSEQ multiplex PCR. This table holds about 69,000 clones, around 90% found once. The specimen sequenced was peripheral blood. The receptors here all came from a man in his fifties with acute or convalescent COVID-19.

The CDR3 DNA reads TGTGCCAGCTCACCACCTCTAGCGGGAGCCGGCGAGCAGTTCTTC. It translates to CASSPPLAGAGEQFF. The chain carries TRBV18 and TRBJ2-1, with 10 bases fitting TRBD2. The junction had 6 bases not matched to a gene; V was cut back by 0 bases and J by 10 bases. Per the germline V gene, CDR1 is KGHSH and CDR2 is LQKENI. This CDR3 has 15 residues.

This sequence joins TRBV7-9 and TRBJ1-2; D is possibly TRBD1 (6 bases). Looked up from germline, CDR1 is SEHNR and CDR2 is FQNEAQ (reference sequence). CDR3 length: 15 amino acids. The ends were cut back, 0 bases at V and 2 bases at J, with 10 bases in the middle. CDR3: CASSLAGAQNYGYTF. DNA for the CDR3: TGTGCCAGCAGCTTAGCGGGGGCGCAGAACTATGGCTACACCTTC.

This clone has just one count. In DNA form, the CDR3 reads TGTGCCACCGCCGGACAGGGAACCTACGAGCAGTACTTC. Amino acid sequence: CATAGQGTYEQYF. The chain carries TRBV24-1 and TRBJ2-7; TRBD1 matches 8 bases. The CDR3 has 13 amino acids. The germline gives CDR1 KGHDR, CDR2 SFDVKD. V trimming: 9 bases; J trimming: 2 bases; junction bases outside the gene matches: 5.

This clone was seen only a few times. The rearrangement joins TRBV5-1 to TRBJ1-1; D gene uncertain. The CDR3 consists of 16 residues. Trimming shortened V by 4 bases and J by 0 bases, and 16 bases separated the two germline ends. CDR1 and CDR2 from the germline V gene are SGHRS and YFSETQ. In DNA form, the CDR3 reads TGCGCCAGCAGCCGTACTCCGGGTCAAATGAACACTGAAGCTTTCTTT. This codes for CASSRTPGQMNTEAFF.

This chain uses TRBV9 with TRBJ1-5, with a possible D match to TRBD1 (5 bases). Germline V gives CDR1 SGDLS, CDR2 YYNGEE. The CDR3 has 15 amino acids. Trimming stripped 3 bases from V and 5 bases from J, with 15 bases between. CDR3 bases: TGTGCCAGCAGCGCCGGGGGTTCAGGAGATCAGCCCCAGCATTTT. This translates into CASSAGGSGDQPQHF.

The V and J genes are TRBV24-1 and TRBJ2-7, with a weak D call TRBD1 (5 bases). The V end lost 9 bases, the J end lost 3 bases, and 17 bases lay between the germline ends. Germline values: CDR1 KGHDR, CDR2 SFDVKD. The CDR3 sequence is 14 residues long. The CDR3 region is CATLNPQGSYEQYF. The CDR3 region has the DNA TGTGCCACCCTTAATCCTCAGGGTAGCTACGAGCAGTACTTC.

The rearrangement links TRBV24-1 to TRBJ1-4; TRBD1 is a possible D gene (5 bases). V lost 1 base to trimming and J lost 8 bases, with 7 bases between them. This CDR3 has 13 amino acids. The V gene's germline CDR1 is KGHDR and CDR2 SFDVKD. In nucleotides, the CDR3 is TGTGCCACCAGTGATTTTTGGGGCGAAAAACTGTTTTTT. This sequence encodes CATSDFWGEKLFF.

V usage is TRBV18 and J usage is TRBJ2-1; D is perhaps TRBD2 (5 bases). CDR3 length: 16 residues. CDR1 is KGHSH, CDR2 LQKENI, per germline. Trimming removed 0 bases at V and 3 bases at J, with 12 bases between. In DNA, the CDR3 is TGTGCCAGCTCACCACCTGGAGCGGCGGTCTACAATGAGCAGTTCTTC. Its protein is CASSPPGAAVYNEQFF. The full variable domain, in which reference TRBV18 and TRBJ2-1 provide the parts outside the CDR3, is NAGVMQNPRHLVRRRGQEARLRCSPMKGHSHVYWYRQLPEEGLKFMVYLQKENIIDESGMPKERFSAEFPKEGPSILRIQQVVRGDSAAYFCASSPPGAAVYNEQFFGPGTRLTVL.